Listed below are T cell receptor beta chains from one sample, sequenced in a study of early T cells in non-severe SARS-CoV-2 infection. TCRdb reanalysed the 5' RACE reads using MiXCR and keeps one entry per CDR3 protein. In the table there are around 77,000 distinct CDR3 sequences, over 4% of which are singletons. This sample comprised whole blood, obtained at baseline. The receptors shown here come from an adult who was a healthcare worker with PCR-confirmed SARS-CoV-2 infection or an uninfected control (not recorded which). Each CDR3 is given with its conserved first and last residue. D genes are given only for firm matches. Not every row has a clone size; where given, it reads once, few, many or a size class.

D gene: .; clone size: .; V gene: TRBV28; J gene: TRBJ1-2; CDR3 DNA: TGTGCCAGCAGTATACAGGGAAGGAGTGGCTACACCTTC; CDR3 protein: CASSIQGRSGYTF
D gene: .; clone size: many; V gene: TRBV12-3/TRBV12-4; J gene: TRBJ2-7; CDR3 DNA: TGTGCCAGCAGTTTGATTGACTCCTACGAGCAGTACTTC; CDR3 protein: CASSLIDSYEQYF
D gene: .; clone size: many; V gene: TRBV11-2; J gene: TRBJ2-7; CDR3 DNA: TGTGCCAGCAGCTCTGCACACGAGCAGTACTTC; CDR3 protein: CASSSAHEQYF
D gene: TRBD2; clone size: many; V gene: TRBV19; J gene: TRBJ2-6; CDR3 DNA: TGTGCCAGTAGTATAAAGGCTAGCGGACCTGGGGCCAACGTCCTGACTTTC; CDR3 protein: CASSIKASGPGANVLTF
D gene: TRBD1; clone size: many; V gene: TRBV5-1; J gene: TRBJ1-2; CDR3 DNA: TGCGCCAGCAGCTGGGACAGCCCCCCGAACTATGGCTACACCTTC; CDR3 protein: CASSWDSPPNYGYTF
D gene: TRBD1; clone size: few; V gene: TRBV6-5; J gene: TRBJ1-2; CDR3 DNA: TGTGCCAGCAGCCTGCGGGACAGGGTTGAGGGCTACACCTTC; CDR3 protein: CASSLRDRVEGYTF
D gene: .; clone size: few; V gene: TRBV5-1; J gene: TRBJ1-2; CDR3 DNA: TGCGCCAGCAGCCGAGACAGCGTCTATGGCTACACCTTC; CDR3 protein: CASSRDSVYGYTF
D gene: TRBD1; clone size: many; V gene: TRBV29-1; J gene: TRBJ1-4; CDR3 DNA: TGCAGCGTTGAAGATCAGGGGGCTTGGACTAATGAAAAACTGTTTTTT; CDR3 protein: CSVEDQGAWTNEKLFF
D gene: TRBD1; clone size: many; V gene: TRBV5-4; J gene: TRBJ1-5; CDR3 DNA: TGTGCCAGCAGCAAGGGACAGGGGAGGTTTCAGCCCCAGCATTTT; CDR3 protein: CASSKGQGRFQPQHF
D gene: .; clone size: few; V gene: TRBV5-1; J gene: TRBJ2-1; CDR3 DNA: TGCGCCAGCAGATTTCGGGGACCATTCAATGAGCAGTTCTTC; CDR3 protein: CASRFRGPFNEQFF
D gene: .; clone size: .; V gene: TRBV27; J gene: TRBJ1-5; CDR3 DNA: TGTGCCAGCAGTTTATCGCAGGGGCTAGATCAGCCCCAGCATTTT; CDR3 protein: CASSLSQGLDQPQHF
D gene: TRBD2; clone size: .; V gene: TRBV7-2; J gene: TRBJ2-2; CDR3 DNA: TGTGCCAGCAGCTTCCCGACTAGCGGGAGGGCCGCCGGGGAGCTGTTTTTT; CDR3 protein: CASSFPTSGRAAGELFF
D gene: .; clone size: few; V gene: TRBV3-1; J gene: TRBJ2-2; CDR3 DNA: TGTGCCAGCACCTCCAAGCAGGGATTCACCGGGGAGCTGTTTTTT; CDR3 protein: CASTSKQGFTGELFF
D gene: TRBD1; clone size: few; V gene: TRBV9; J gene: TRBJ1-1; CDR3 DNA: TGTGCCAGCAGCGTCGGCCCGTCAGGGGGAGATGCTTTCTTT; CDR3 protein: CASSVGPSGGDAFF
D gene: .; clone size: many; V gene: TRBV13; J gene: TRBJ2-5; CDR3 DNA: TGTGCCAGCAGCTTAGGAACTCAAGAGACCCAGTACTTC; CDR3 protein: CASSLGTQETQYF
D gene: TRBD2; clone size: many; V gene: TRBV9; J gene: TRBJ2-1; CDR3 DNA: TGTGCCAGCAGCGCGGGCGGGAGCTCCTACAATGAGCAGTTCTTC; CDR3 protein: CASSAGGSSYNEQFF
D gene: TRBD2; clone size: many; V gene: TRBV7-6; J gene: TRBJ2-1; CDR3 DNA: TGTGCCAGCAGCGCGCTAGCGGGAGCGGACGGTGAGCAGTTCTTC; CDR3 protein: CASSALAGADGEQFF
D gene: .; clone size: few; V gene: TRBV4-1; J gene: TRBJ1-3; CDR3 DNA: TGCGCCAGCAGCCAAGAAGGAAACACCATATATTTT; CDR3 protein: CASSQEGNTIYF
D gene: TRBD1; clone size: few; V gene: TRBV29-1; J gene: TRBJ2-7; CDR3 DNA: TGCAGCGTGGGACCCGGGACAGGGGCCCACGAGCAGTACTTC; CDR3 protein: CSVGPGTGAHEQYF
D gene: .; clone size: few; V gene: TRBV3-1; J gene: TRBJ1-6; CDR3 DNA: TGTGCCAGCAGCCAAGTTCTCAGCTCCTATAATTCACCCCTCCACTTT; CDR3 protein: CASSQVLSSYNSPLHF
D gene: TRBD2; clone size: .; V gene: TRBV30; J gene: TRBJ2-1; CDR3 DNA: TGTGCCTGGAGGAGACTAGCGGAAGGTGAGCAGTTCTTC; CDR3 protein: CAWRRLAEGEQFF
D gene: .; clone size: many; V gene: TRBV27; J gene: TRBJ1-6; CDR3 DNA: TGTGCCAGCAGCACGACACCTACCTACTCCTATAATTCACCCCTCCACTTT; CDR3 protein: CASSTTPTYSYNSPLHF
D gene: TRBD1; clone size: many; V gene: TRBV6-9; J gene: TRBJ1-6; CDR3 DNA: TGTGCCAGCAGTTCCCCGGACAGGGGGCATTCACCCCTCCACTTT; CDR3 protein: CASSSPDRGHSPLHF
D gene: .; clone size: .; V gene: TRBV6-1; J gene: TRBJ1-2; CDR3 DNA: TGTGCCAGCAGTCGAGACAGCCAAGTTTACTATGGCTACACCTTC; CDR3 protein: CASSRDSQVYYGYTF
D gene: TRBD1; clone size: many; V gene: TRBV16; J gene: TRBJ2-7; CDR3 DNA: TGTGCCAGCAGCCAATTGTCCGGCGGGACAGGAACCTACGAGCAGTACTTC; CDR3 protein: CASSQLSGGTGTYEQYF
D gene: TRBD1; clone size: many; V gene: TRBV6-5; J gene: TRBJ2-1; CDR3 DNA: TGTGCCAGCAGTTCCGGGACAGGGAGGTGGGATGAGCAGTTCTTC; CDR3 protein: CASSSGTGRWDEQFF
D gene: .; clone size: .; V gene: TRBV11-2; J gene: TRBJ2-4; CDR3 DNA: TGTACCAGCAGCCTTTCCACGCCAGCCAAAAACATTCAGTACTTC; CDR3 protein: CTSSLSTPAKNIQYF
D gene: .; clone size: many; V gene: TRBV27; J gene: TRBJ2-5; CDR3 DNA: TGTGCCAGCAGTCCCGGTGGACCGTACCAAGAGACCCAGTACTTC; CDR3 protein: CASSPGGPYQETQYF
D gene: .; clone size: many; V gene: TRBV13; J gene: TRBJ1-2; CDR3 DNA: TGTGCCAGCAGCTTAGCGCCGGGTTGGAATGGCTACACCTTC; CDR3 protein: CASSLAPGWNGYTF
D gene: .; clone size: many; V gene: TRBV4-2; J gene: TRBJ2-1; CDR3 DNA: TGTGCCAGCAGAGGGGATTCCTACAATGAGCAGTTCTTC; CDR3 protein: CASRGDSYNEQFF
D gene: TRBD2; clone size: .; V gene: TRBV7-2; J gene: TRBJ2-3; CDR3 DNA: TGTGCCAGCAGGTCAACCCCCACCCTAGCGGGAGATCGTACAGATACGCAGTATTTT; CDR3 protein: CASRSTPTLAGDRTDTQYF
D gene: TRBD1; clone size: .; V gene: TRBV6-5; J gene: TRBJ2-1; CDR3 DNA: TGTGCCAGCAACCAGGGGGACGGACGTCCCAATGAGCAGTTCTTC; CDR3 protein: CASNQGDGRPNEQFF
D gene: .; clone size: few; V gene: TRBV29-1; J gene: TRBJ2-5; CDR3 DNA: TGCAGCGTCGGGCGAGGGGGGAGTAGTAGGGAGACCCAGTACTTC; CDR3 protein: CSVGRGGSSRETQYF
D gene: TRBD2; clone size: many; V gene: TRBV11-3; J gene: TRBJ2-4; CDR3 DNA: TGTGCCAGCAGCTCCTCCGGGACTAGCGGGAACATTCAGTACTTC; CDR3 protein: CASSSSGTSGNIQYF
D gene: .; clone size: many; V gene: TRBV5-6; J gene: TRBJ2-2; CDR3 DNA: TGTGCCAGCAGTCTCTGGGGCCCGAACACCGGGGAGCTGTTTTTT; CDR3 protein: CASSLWGPNTGELFF
D gene: .; clone size: .; V gene: TRBV12-5; J gene: TRBJ1-2; CDR3 DNA: TGTGCTAGTGGTTTTCCTCAGGGTAACTATGGCTACATCTTC; CDR3 protein: CASGFPQGNYGYIF
D gene: .; clone size: many; V gene: TRBV7-2; J gene: TRBJ1-2; CDR3 DNA: TGTGCCAGCAGCCCAACGACGGGGATCGGTGGCTACACCTTC; CDR3 protein: CASSPTTGIGGYTF
D gene: .; clone size: .; V gene: TRBV7-6; J gene: TRBJ2-1; CDR3 DNA: TGTGCCAGCAGCCCAGAAGTAACTTACAATGAGCAGTTCTTC; CDR3 protein: CASSPEVTYNEQFF
D gene: .; clone size: few; V gene: TRBV3-1; J gene: TRBJ2-2; CDR3 DNA: TGTGCCAGCAGCCCCCGGGACACCGGAGGGGTTACCGGGGAGCTGTTTTTT; CDR3 protein: CASSPRDTGGVTGELFF
D gene: TRBD2; clone size: many; V gene: TRBV28; J gene: TRBJ2-3; CDR3 DNA: TGTGCCAGCAGTTACCCCGAGGCTAGCGGGATCACAGATACGCAGTATTTT; CDR3 protein: CASSYPEASGITDTQYF
D gene: TRBD1; clone size: few; V gene: TRBV6-5; J gene: TRBJ1-1; CDR3 DNA: TGTGCCAGCAGTCAGTCTAGGGGCAGGGGGCTCTCTGACTTTTGGGTTCGGTCCCAGACTGAAGCTTTCTTT; CDR3 protein: CASSQSRGRGLSDFWVRSQTEAFF
D gene: .; clone size: .; V gene: TRBV11-2; J gene: TRBJ2-1; CDR3 DNA: TGTGCCAGCACCGCGTCCCCTAGTTCCCACGAGCAGTTCTTC; CDR3 protein: CASTASPSSHEQFF
D gene: .; clone size: few; V gene: TRBV6-1; J gene: TRBJ2-1; CDR3 DNA: TGTGCCAGCAGGAGTAGCGCCTACAATGAGCAGTTCTTC; CDR3 protein: CASRSSAYNEQFF
D gene: .; clone size: many; V gene: TRBV11-2; J gene: TRBJ2-2; CDR3 DNA: TGTGCCAGCAGCTTAAGAGGCGGAGTGAACACCGGGGAGCTGTTTTTT; CDR3 protein: CASSLRGGVNTGELFF
D gene: TRBD1; clone size: many; V gene: TRBV9; J gene: TRBJ1-1; CDR3 DNA: TGTGCCAGCAGCGCGACAGGGGAGGGGAATGAAGCTTTCTTT; CDR3 protein: CASSATGEGNEAFF
D gene: TRBD2; clone size: many; V gene: TRBV20-1; J gene: TRBJ2-7; CDR3 DNA: TGCAGTGCTAAAACTAGCGGGGTAACCTACGAGCAGTACTTC; CDR3 protein: CSAKTSGVTYEQYF
D gene: .; clone size: many; V gene: TRBV29-1; J gene: TRBJ1-1; CDR3 DNA: TGCAGCGTGAAACCTCACCTCAGAGAGGACACTGAAGCTTTCTTT; CDR3 protein: CSVKPHLREDTEAFF
D gene: TRBD2; clone size: few; V gene: TRBV20-1; J gene: TRBJ2-1; CDR3 DNA: TGCAGTGCTCAGGCGACCGTGAGCCCGGGAGGTCTCTACAATGAGCAGTTCTTC; CDR3 protein: CSAQATVSPGGLYNEQFF
D gene: TRBD1; clone size: many; V gene: TRBV5-1; J gene: TRBJ1-2; CDR3 DNA: TGCGCCAGCACTTTCTTAGGGACAGGTTCCCCTTCCTATGGCTACACCTTC; CDR3 protein: CASTFLGTGSPSYGYTF
D gene: TRBD1; clone size: many; V gene: TRBV28; J gene: TRBJ1-2; CDR3 DNA: TGTGCCAGCAGTCTCACAGGGGGCTATGGCTACACCTTC; CDR3 protein: CASSLTGGYGYTF
D gene: .; clone size: many; V gene: TRBV20-1; J gene: TRBJ1-5; CDR3 DNA: TGCAGTGCTACCCCCGACGCCGTATGGAATCAGCCCCAGCATTTT; CDR3 protein: CSATPDAVWNQPQHF
D gene: TRBD1; clone size: many; V gene: TRBV19; J gene: TRBJ1-2; CDR3 DNA: TGTGCCAGTAGTGCTGGGACAGGGACCAACTATGGCTACACCTTC; CDR3 protein: CASSAGTGTNYGYTF
D gene: .; clone size: .; V gene: TRBV6-2/TRBV6-3; J gene: TRBJ1-1; CDR3 DNA: TGTGCCAGCAGTTACTCCCGACGGAGGGCACATAACACTGAAGCTTTCTTT; CDR3 protein: CASSYSRRRAHNTEAFF
D gene: .; clone size: few; V gene: TRBV2; J gene: TRBJ2-2; CDR3 DNA: TGTGCCAGCAGATCGGACGGGGGTCGGACCGGGGAGCTGTTTTTT; CDR3 protein: CASRSDGGRTGELFF
D gene: .; clone size: few; V gene: TRBV28; J gene: TRBJ1-1; CDR3 DNA: TGTGCCAGCGGGACTGGGGTTGTGCTGACTGAAGCTTTCTTT; CDR3 protein: CASGTGVVLTEAFF
D gene: .; clone size: .; V gene: TRBV11-3; J gene: TRBJ2-5; CDR3 DNA: TGTGCCAGCAGCTTGGGCCTCGGCAGCCAAGAGACCCAGTACTTC; CDR3 protein: CASSLGLGSQETQYF
D gene: .; clone size: .; V gene: TRBV25-1; J gene: TRBJ2-3; CDR3 DNA: TGTGCCAGCAGTGAATTACGTGACCACCGCACAGATACGCAGTATTTT; CDR3 protein: CASSELRDHRTDTQYF
D gene: TRBD1; clone size: many; V gene: TRBV6-6; J gene: TRBJ2-7; CDR3 DNA: TGTGCCAGCAGTTACTTTGGGACAGGGGGCGCAATCAACGAGCAGTACTTC; CDR3 protein: CASSYFGTGGAINEQYF
D gene: TRBD1; clone size: many; V gene: TRBV11-2; J gene: TRBJ2-6; CDR3 DNA: TGTGCCAGCAGCTTAGTAGGGGGCGTCTCTGGGGCCAACGTCCTGACTTTC; CDR3 protein: CASSLVGGVSGANVLTF